The rows below give T cell receptor beta chains drawn from one sample of a study of Ad26.COV2.S vaccination and SARS-CoV-2 variants. Sequenced by immunoSEQ multiplex PCR; TCRdb stores in-frame clones only, minus some. The repertoire includes hundreds of thousands of clones, roughly 90% of them detected once, and around 1.5% sits in the top ten. Sequencing used peripheral blood, obtained in a trial of Ad26.COV2.S vaccine versus placebo. The receptors originated from a person aged 18-65 years who received the Ad26.COV2.S COVID-19 vaccine or a placebo. Each CDR3 is given with its conserved first and last residue. D genes are given only for firm matches. The size of a clone is reported for some rows only, either as once, few or many, or as a class for expanded clones.

j_call cdr3_length clone_size v_call d_call cdr3_aa cdr3_nt
TRBJ1-2 18 NA TRBV3-1/TRBV3-2 NA CASSQVEGVWADDYGYTF TGTGCCAGCAGCCAAGTAGAGGGGGTCTGGGCGGACGACTATGGCTACACCTTC
TRBJ1-2 12 NA TRBV2 NA CASRGPGYGYTF TGTGCCAGCAGAGGGCCAGGGTATGGCTACACCTTC
TRBJ2-3 16 NA TRBV7-9 NA CASSSQLAFSTDTQYF TGTGCCAGCAGCTCACAACTAGCCTTTAGCACAGATACGCAGTATTTT
TRBJ2-7 14 NA TRBV5-5 NA CASTKTGPTYEQYF TGTGCCAGCACCAAGACAGGACCCACCTACGAGCAGTACTTC
TRBJ2-7 14 NA TRBV7-3 NA CASSPGYGPYEQYF TGTGCCAGCAGCCCGGGATACGGACCATACGAGCAGTACTTC
TRBJ2-7 16 NA TRBV7-9 TRBD2 CASSPAGTSGTYEQYF TGTGCCAGCAGCCCCGCCGGGACTAGCGGAACCTACGAGCAGTACTTC
TRBJ2-2 16 NA TRBV5-1 TRBD1 CASSLGTGDTSGELFF TGCGCCAGCAGCTTGGGGACAGGCGACACGTCCGGGGAGCTGTTTTTT
TRBJ1-6 13 NA TRBV7-3 NA CASSLRQGTPLHF TGTGCCAGCAGCTTAAGGCAGGGGACACCCCTCCACTTT
TRBJ1-2 15 NA TRBV5-1 NA CASSLVPGENYGYTF TGCGCCAGCAGCTTGGTCCCAGGGGAGAACTATGGCTACACCTTC
TRBJ2-1 12 NA TRBV10-3 NA CAISETPNEQFF TGTGCCATCAGTGAGACTCCCAATGAGCAGTTCTTC
TRBJ2-1 20 NA TRBV6-6 TRBD2 CASSSPGTSGRPSGYNEQFF TGTGCCAGCAGCTCCCCCGGGACTAGCGGGAGGCCGTCGGGGTACAATGAGCAGTTCTTC
TRBJ1-5 12 NA TRBV12-3/TRBV12-4 NA CASRTEQLSPHF TGTGCCAGCAGAACGGAACAGTTGTCCCCGCATTTT
TRBJ2-7 12 NA TRBV30 NA CAWARGNYEQYF TGTGCCTGGGCCAGGGGAAACTACGAGCAGTACTTC
TRBJ1-1 14 NA TRBV25-1 NA CASSGLGGLTEAFF TGTGCCAGCAGTGGTCTGGGGGGGTTGACTGAAGCTTTCTTT
TRBJ1-6 15 NA TRBV3-1/TRBV3-2 NA CASSQDGISNSPLHF TGTGCCAGCAGCCAAGACGGGATAAGTAATTCACCCCTCCACTTT
TRBJ2-6 16 NA TRBV30 NA CAWSVITGAGANVLTF TGTGCCTGGAGTGTAATAACCGGAGCTGGGGCCAACGTCCTGACTTTC
TRBJ1-5 12 NA TRBV6-6 NA CASSQQDQPQHF TGTGCCAGCAGTCAACAGGATCAGCCCCAGCATTTT
TRBJ2-1 14 NA TRBV4-3 TRBD1 CASSQTTGVGEQFF TGCGCCAGCAGCCAGACTACAGGGGTGGGTGAGCAGTTCTTC
TRBJ1-2 13 NA TRBV24-1 NA CATSQQGPYGYTF TGTGCCACCAGTCAACAGGGCCCCTATGGCTACACCTTC
TRBJ1-2 13 NA TRBV7-9 NA CASSLEDGGGYTF TGTGCCAGCAGCTTAGAGGACGGTGGGGGCTACACCTTC
TRBJ2-7 14 NA TRBV10-3 TRBD1 CAVTGTGFKNEQYF TGTGCCGTAACTGGGACAGGGTTTAAAAACGAGCAGTACTTC
TRBJ1-5 15 NA TRBV7-2 NA CASSIGGDINQPQHF TGTGCCAGCAGCATTGGAGGGGATATCAATCAGCCCCAGCATTTT
TRBJ2-3 15 NA TRBV7-3 TRBD2 CASSVSGGATDTQYF TGTGCCAGCAGCGTTAGCGGGGGGGCTACAGATACGCAGTATTTT
TRBJ1-4 13 NA TRBV14 NA CASSQREGEKLFF TGTGCCAGCAGCCAACGGGAAGGGGAAAAACTGTTTTTT
TRBJ1-4 16 NA TRBV6-6 NA CASSYSSPATNEKLFF TGTGCCAGCAGTTACTCGAGTCCCGCAACTAATGAAAAACTGTTTTTT
TRBJ1-4 13 NA TRBV30 NA CAWSQRSGEKLFF TGTGCCTGGAGCCAACGGTCAGGTGAAAAACTGTTTTTT
TRBJ2-1 17 NA TRBV5-1 NA CASSKAPPGQMNNEQFF TGCGCCAGCAGCAAGGCACCCCCCGGACAGATGAACAATGAGCAGTTCTTC
TRBJ2-5 18 NA TRBV27 TRBD2 CASSLSLGLAGGRETQYF TGTGCCAGCAGTTTATCGTTGGGACTAGCGGGGGGGAGAGAGACCCAGTACTTC
TRBJ2-1 14 NA TRBV5-4 NA CASSLTGPYNEQFF TGTGCCAGCAGCTTGACTGGTCCCTACAATGAGCAGTTCTTC
TRBJ2-1 18 NA TRBV19 TRBD2 CASSPIWPGLAGVVEQFF TGTGCCAGTAGCCCCATATGGCCGGGACTAGCGGGAGTGGTTGAGCAGTTCTTC
TRBJ2-5 15 NA TRBV9 TRBD1 CASSVAPQGAETQYF TGTGCCAGCAGCGTAGCCCCCCAGGGGGCGGAGACCCAGTACTTC
TRBJ2-5 17 NA TRBV10-1 TRBD1 CASTGQGASWALETQYF TGCGCCAGCACGGGGCAGGGGGCCTCCTGGGCCTTAGAGACCCAGTACTTC
TRBJ1-3 14 few TRBV11-2 NA CASSLAGSGNTIYF TGTGCCAGCAGCTTAGCGGGGTCTGGAAACACCATATATTTT
TRBJ2-1 14 NA TRBV3-1/TRBV3-2 NA CASRGRGLYNEQFF TGTGCCAGCAGGGGGAGGGGGTTGTACAATGAGCAGTTCTTC
TRBJ1-1 13 NA TRBV12-3/TRBV12-4 NA CASRLQGGTEAFF TGTGCCAGCAGACTACAGGGAGGGACTGAAGCTTTCTTT
TRBJ1-4 14 NA TRBV11-2 NA CASSPEGAYEKLFF TGTGCCAGCAGCCCGGAGGGAGCCTATGAAAAACTGTTTTTT
TRBJ2-7 15 few TRBV4-2 TRBD2 CASSQVGLAGVEQYF TGTGCCAGCAGCCAAGTAGGACTAGCGGGAGTCGAGCAGTACTTC
TRBJ1-2 15 NA TRBV2 NA CASSFLPGVDYGYTF TGTGCCAGCAGTTTCCTCCCAGGGGTCGACTATGGCTACACCTTC
TRBJ2-2 14 once TRBV19 TRBD2 CASSNLAGTGELFF TGTGCCAGTAGTAACCTAGCGGGCACCGGGGAGCTGTTTTTT
TRBJ1-4 13 many TRBV13 NA CASSLGANEKLFF TGTGCCAGCAGCTTAGGTGCTAATGAAAAACTGTTTTTT
TRBJ1-1 17 NA TRBV5-1 NA CASAASSLGRMNTEAFF TGCGCCAGCGCAGCTTCGTCCTTGGGCAGGATGAACACTGAAGCTTTCTTT
TRBJ1-2 13 NA TRBV10-1 NA CASSEGEYGGYTF TGCGCCAGCAGTGAAGGGGAATACGGTGGCTACACCTTC